Presented here are 7 T cell receptor beta chains from one specimen sequenced in a study of blood T cells in healthy people across ages. A sample-barcoded 5' primer and a J-beta primer mix were used in a second PCR of roughly 6 to 11 cycles. TCRdb analysed the 5' RACE reads with MiXCR anew, one entry per CDR3 protein. The sample shows over 1,200,000 distinct CDR3 sequences, roughly 59% of them seen only once. The sequenced material came from blood. The receptor set was obtained from a man between 18 and 29 years old in good health.

CDR3 region: CASSFSEGYGYTF. As DNA, the CDR3 is TGTGCCAGCAGTTTCTCGGAGGGCTATGGCTACACCTTC. This chain links TRBV28 with TRBJ1-2, with D uncertain. Germline V CDR1 and CDR2: MDHEN, SYDVKM. The V end lost 3 bases, the J end lost 4 bases, and 9 bases lay between the germline ends. The CDR3 totals 13 residues.

The chain joins TRBV7-2 to TRBJ2-3; D could derive from TRBD1 or TRBD2 (7 bases each). The CDR3 covers 15 residues. V lost 11 bases and J 2 bases, leaving 20 bases between the germline ends. The germline gives CDR1 SGHTA, CDR2 FQGNSA. The CDR3 sequence: CAFGEGARYTDTQYF. DNA for the CDR3: TGTGCCTTCGGGGAGGGGGCCCGGTACACAGATACGCAGTATTTT.

The CDR3 DNA follows: TGCAGTGGGGGACCGACTACAGATACGCAGTATTTT. Protein sequence: CSGGPTTDTQYF. This rearrangement joins TRBV20-1 to TRBJ2-3, with D perhaps given as TRBD1 or TRBD2 (5 bases each). Germline V gene lookup returns CDR1 DFQATT and CDR2 SNEGSKA (reference sequence). The V end was cut by 7 bases, the J end by 3 bases, with 11 bases between. CDR3 length: 12 amino acids.

The V and J genes are TRBV25-1 and TRBJ1-4; D is unresolved. The germline CDR1 and CDR2 sequences are MGHDK and SYGVNS. Between the trimmed V and J ends, which lost 7 bases and 13 bases, there was a span of 19 bases. CDR3 length equals 13 residues. The CDR3 sequence is CASNQEGPVILFF. CDR3 nucleotides: TGTGCCAGCAATCAGGAAGGGCCCGTAATACTGTTTTTT.

V and J are TRBV4-3 and TRBJ1-2; D gene unclear. Germline V gene data show CDR1 as LGHNA and CDR2 as YSLEER. This CDR3 comprises 16 residues. V dropped 0 bases and J dropped 7 bases, with 18 bases sitting between them. In DNA form, the CDR3 reads TGCGCCAGCAGCCAAGATTATAACTCCTACGGTGGTGGCTACACCTTC. Translating gives CASSQDYNSYGGGYTF.

In regard to this clonotype: Given a much more abundant clone one base away, this may be a read error. The chain combines TRBV28 with TRBJ2-7; D is possibly TRBD2 (6 bases). V was cut by 3 bases and J by 5 bases, with 14 bases left in between. There are 14 residues in the CDR3. CDR1 and CDR2 from the germline V gene are MDHEN and SYDVKM. Written as DNA, the CDR3 is TGTGCCAGCAGTTTGGGAGGCGACCCCGACGAGCAGTACTTC. It is translated as CASSLGGDPDEQYF.

The J gene is TRBJ2-1, the V gene TRBV7-9, with unresolved D. Germline-derived CDR1 and CDR2 are SEHNR and FQNEAQ (reference sequence). This CDR3 is built from 15 residues. Trimming shortened V by 4 bases and J by 4 bases, and 14 bases separated the two germline ends. Here the CDR3 reads CASSSGPMGYNEQFF. The CDR3 DNA reads TGTGCCAGCAGCTCCGGACCCATGGGGTACAATGAGCAGTTCTTC.